This TCR beta chain was documented in a study of blood T cell repertoires in COVID-19. Profiling relied on immunoSEQ multiplex PCR, and the TCRdb table lists in-frame clones only, not all of them. The data show 110,000 or so clones, approximately 81% seen once. The sequence was obtained from a man aged 35-49 years with acute or convalescent COVID-19. Sequences were obtained from peripheral blood.

CDR3 residues: CSVRQGNYGYTF. CDR3 coding DNA: TGCAGCGTCCGACAGGGTAACTATGGCTACACCTTC. V and J are TRBV29-1 and TRBJ1-2; 7 positions agree with TRBD1. Per the germline V gene, CDR1 is SQVTM and CDR2 is ANQGSEA. V dropped 6 bases and J dropped 1; count of bases not matched to a gene: 2. This CDR3 has 12 amino acids. The full variable domain, its missing parts supplied by reference TRBV29-1 and TRBJ1-2, is SAVISQKPSRDICQRGTSLTIQCQVDSQVTMMFWYRQQPGQSLTLIATANQGSEATYESGFVIDKFPISRPNLTFSTLTVSNMSPEDSSIYLCSVRQGNYGYTFGSGTRLTVV.